These T cell receptor beta chains were read from a single sample in a study of blood T cell repertoires in COVID-19. TCRdb's table, derived via immunoSEQ multiplex PCR, lists solely in-frame clones and lacks some. The data show over 250,000 clones, around 91% seen once. Sequenced: PBMCs or T cells enriched from blood (not recorded which). The receptors derive from a woman aged 18-29 years who had recovered from COVID-19. Both conserved end residues are trimmed from each CDR3.

TRBJ2-3	TRBV5-6	ASSSDRITDTQY
TRBJ2-5	TRBV6-6	ASSRFTGTPQETQY
TRBJ1-1	TRBV21-1	ASSTWTENTEAF
TRBJ2-3	TRBV5-6	ASSWGQGALPDTQY
TRBJ2-5	TRBV27	ATGSRLSETQY
TRBJ1-2	TRBV19	ASSIPGLGAIYGYT
TRBJ1-5	TRBV4-1	ASSHTIVGGGNQPQH
TRBJ1-3	TRBV6-1	ASSEPGQPSGNTIY
TRBJ1-2	TRBV4-1	ASSQGDSNARGYT
TRBJ2-1	TRBV11-2	ASSLRTSGGIGDNEQF
TRBJ1-2	TRBV11-2	ASSLDRYGYT
TRBJ2-2	TRBV24-1	ATSELQGSGELF
TRBJ1-1	TRBV29-1	SAVGQGNTEAF
TRBJ1-3	TRBV9	ASSSDRVGNTIY
TRBJ2-5	TRBV5-1	ASSLVAGGQETQY
TRBJ1-1	TRBV5-1	ASSLSAGGGTEAF
TRBJ2-7	TRBV19	ASSIRGRYYEQY
TRBJ2-5	TRBV14	ASSQDVGAGVRETQY
TRBJ1-1	TRBV2	ASSESGGGTEAF
TRBJ2-3	TRBV5-1	ASRGQGTSTDTQY
TRBJ1-5	TRBV23-1	ASRRTGTGPPYSNQPQH
TRBJ1-2	TRBV2	ASRTQGDGYT
TRBJ2-3	TRBV4-1	ASSQNTGSSTDTQY
TRBJ2-6	TRBV6-5	ASSLTHRSGANVLT
TRBJ1-1	TRBV5-1	ASSFSGGSGTEAF
TRBJ2-5	TRBV7-9	ASSHIPLSQETQY
TRBJ1-6	TRBV4-2	ASSQVATAINSPLH
TRBJ1-5	TRBV9	ASSGCRGAAFQPQH
TRBJ2-5	TRBV2	ASSESGGPWETQY
TRBJ1-6	TRBV11-2	ASSLGATSYNSPLH
TRBJ1-1	TRBV2	ASSARTAEAF
TRBJ1-5	TRBV19	ASSLWLEPQH
TRBJ2-3	TRBV19	ASKQDRGLTDTQY
TRBJ1-2	TRBV30	AGSGGDYGYT
TRBJ2-7	TRBV7-6	ASSPGLPEQY
TRBJ1-1	TRBV18	ASSSTGDDTEAF
TRBJ1-2	TRBV25-1	ASSDTITGYGYT
TRBJ2-7	TRBV12-3/TRBV12-4	ASKPGQGSEQY
TRBJ2-1	TRBV6-5	ASSYSNRGNEQF
TRBJ1-5	TRBV19	ASRTGSNQPQH
TRBJ2-5	TRBV10-2	ASRGQTETQY
TRBJ1-3	TRBV14	ASSQEVRTSGNTIY